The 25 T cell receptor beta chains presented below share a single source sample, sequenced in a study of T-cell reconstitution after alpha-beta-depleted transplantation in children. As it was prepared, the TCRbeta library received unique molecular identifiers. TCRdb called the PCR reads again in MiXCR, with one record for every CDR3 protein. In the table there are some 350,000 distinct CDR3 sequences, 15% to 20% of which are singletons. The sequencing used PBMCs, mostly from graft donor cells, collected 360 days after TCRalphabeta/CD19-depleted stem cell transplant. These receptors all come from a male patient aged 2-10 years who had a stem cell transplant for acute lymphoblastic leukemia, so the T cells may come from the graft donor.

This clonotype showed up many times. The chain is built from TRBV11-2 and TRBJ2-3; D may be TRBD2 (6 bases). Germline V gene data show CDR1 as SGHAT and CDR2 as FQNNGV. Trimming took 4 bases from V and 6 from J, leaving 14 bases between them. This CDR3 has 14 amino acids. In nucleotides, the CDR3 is TGTGCCAGCAGCTCGCGACTAGGGGCGGATACGCAGTATTTT. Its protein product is CASSSRLGADTQYF.

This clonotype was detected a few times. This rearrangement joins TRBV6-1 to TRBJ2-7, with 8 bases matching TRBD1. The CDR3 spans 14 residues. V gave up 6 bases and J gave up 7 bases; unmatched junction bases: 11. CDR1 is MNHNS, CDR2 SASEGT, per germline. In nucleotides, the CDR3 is TGTGCCAGCAGGAGGGGACAGGCTCTTGGGGAGCAGTACTTC. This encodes CASRRGQALGEQYF.

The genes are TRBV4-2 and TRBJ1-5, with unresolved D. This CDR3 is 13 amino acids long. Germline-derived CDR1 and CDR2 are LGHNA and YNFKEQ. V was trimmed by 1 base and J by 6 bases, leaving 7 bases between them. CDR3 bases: TGTGCCAGCAGCCAAGTTACGGGTCAGCCCCAGCATTTT. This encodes CASSQVTGQPQHF.

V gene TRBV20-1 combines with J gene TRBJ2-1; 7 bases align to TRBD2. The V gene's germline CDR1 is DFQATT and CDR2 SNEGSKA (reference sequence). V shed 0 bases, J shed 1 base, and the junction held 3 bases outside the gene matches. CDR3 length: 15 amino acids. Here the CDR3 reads CSARDGGRSYNEQFF. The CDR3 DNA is TGCAGTGCTAGAGACGGCGGGAGATCCTACAATGAGCAGTTCTTC.

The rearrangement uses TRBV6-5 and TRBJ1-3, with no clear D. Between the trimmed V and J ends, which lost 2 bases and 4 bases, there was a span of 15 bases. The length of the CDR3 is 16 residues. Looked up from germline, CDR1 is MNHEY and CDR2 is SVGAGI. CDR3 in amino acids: CASSYRRAAGGNTIYF. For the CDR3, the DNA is TGTGCCAGCAGTTACCGTAGGGCGGCAGGCGGAAACACCATATATTTT.

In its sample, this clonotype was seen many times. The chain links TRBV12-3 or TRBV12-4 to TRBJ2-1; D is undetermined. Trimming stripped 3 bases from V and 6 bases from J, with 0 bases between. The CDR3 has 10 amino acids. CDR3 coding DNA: TGTGCCAGCAGTTTCAATGAGCAGTTCTTC. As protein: CASSFNEQFF.

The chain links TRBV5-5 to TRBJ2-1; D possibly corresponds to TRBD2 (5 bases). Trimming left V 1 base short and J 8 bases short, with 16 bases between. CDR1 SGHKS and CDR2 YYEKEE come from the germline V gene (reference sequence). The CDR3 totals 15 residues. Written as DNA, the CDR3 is TGTGCCAGCAGCTTGTCCCCGGGATACCTGGATGAGCAGTTCTTC. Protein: CASSLSPGYLDEQFF.

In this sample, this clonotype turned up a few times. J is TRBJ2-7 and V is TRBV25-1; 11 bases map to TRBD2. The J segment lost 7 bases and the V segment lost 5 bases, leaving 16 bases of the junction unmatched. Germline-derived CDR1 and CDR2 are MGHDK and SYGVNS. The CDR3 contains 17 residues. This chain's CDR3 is CASSPPSPGLAVREQYF. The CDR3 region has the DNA TGTGCCAGCAGTCCCCCCTCTCCGGGACTAGCGGTGAGGGAGCAGTACTTC.

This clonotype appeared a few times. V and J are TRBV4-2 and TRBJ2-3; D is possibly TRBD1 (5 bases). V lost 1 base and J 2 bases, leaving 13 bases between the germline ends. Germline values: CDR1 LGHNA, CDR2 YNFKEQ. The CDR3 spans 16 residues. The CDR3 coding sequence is TGTGCCAGCAGCCAAGCGGACAAAACCATCACAGATACGCAGTATTTT. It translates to CASSQADKTITDTQYF.

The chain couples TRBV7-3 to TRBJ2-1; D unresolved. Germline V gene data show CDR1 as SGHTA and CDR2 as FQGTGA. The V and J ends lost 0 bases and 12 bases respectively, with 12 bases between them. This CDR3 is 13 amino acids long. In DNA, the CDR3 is TGTGCCAGCAGCTTAACTGACTGGAGAGGGCAGTTCTTC. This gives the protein CASSLTDWRGQFF.

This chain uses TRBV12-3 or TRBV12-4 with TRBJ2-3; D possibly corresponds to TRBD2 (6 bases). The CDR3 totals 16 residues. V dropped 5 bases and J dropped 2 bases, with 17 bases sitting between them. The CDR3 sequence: CASSLGTPIFTDTQYF. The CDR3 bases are TGTGCCAGCAGTCTCGGGACTCCAATCTTCACAGATACGCAGTATTTT.

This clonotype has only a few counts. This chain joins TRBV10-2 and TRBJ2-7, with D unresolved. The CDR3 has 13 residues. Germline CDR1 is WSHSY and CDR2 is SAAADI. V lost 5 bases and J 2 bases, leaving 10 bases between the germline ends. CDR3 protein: CASSPVSAYEQYF. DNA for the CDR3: TGCGCCAGCAGTCCAGTCTCCGCCTACGAGCAGTACTTC.

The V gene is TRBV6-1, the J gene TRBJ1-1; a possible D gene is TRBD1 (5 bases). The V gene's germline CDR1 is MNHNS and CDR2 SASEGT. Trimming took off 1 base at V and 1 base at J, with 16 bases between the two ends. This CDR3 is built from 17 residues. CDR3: CASSEGAGWWENTEAFF. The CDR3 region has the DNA TGTGCCAGCAGTGAAGGCGCAGGGTGGTGGGAGAACACTGAAGCTTTCTTT.

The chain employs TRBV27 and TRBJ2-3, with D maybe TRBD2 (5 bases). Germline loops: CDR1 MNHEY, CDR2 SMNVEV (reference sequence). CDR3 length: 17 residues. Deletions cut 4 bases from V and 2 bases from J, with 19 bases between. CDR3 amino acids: CASSSPSRGGPTDTQYF. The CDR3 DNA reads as TGTGCCAGCAGTTCGCCCTCTCGAGGAGGTCCCACAGATACGCAGTATTTT.

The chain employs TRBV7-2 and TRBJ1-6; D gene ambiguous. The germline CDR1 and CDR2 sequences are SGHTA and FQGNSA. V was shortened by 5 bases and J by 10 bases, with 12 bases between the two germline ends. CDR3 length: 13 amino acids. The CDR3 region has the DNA TGTGCCAGCAGCCCCTTTTGGGGATCACCCCTCCACTTT. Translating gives CASSPFWGSPLHF.

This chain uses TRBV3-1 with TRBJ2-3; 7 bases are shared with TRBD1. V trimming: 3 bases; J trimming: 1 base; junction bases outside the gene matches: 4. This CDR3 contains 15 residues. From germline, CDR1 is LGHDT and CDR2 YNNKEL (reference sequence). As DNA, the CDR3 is TGTGCCAGCAGCCAGGGCACAGGGGGCACAGATACGCAGTATTTT. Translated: CASSQGTGGTDTQYF.

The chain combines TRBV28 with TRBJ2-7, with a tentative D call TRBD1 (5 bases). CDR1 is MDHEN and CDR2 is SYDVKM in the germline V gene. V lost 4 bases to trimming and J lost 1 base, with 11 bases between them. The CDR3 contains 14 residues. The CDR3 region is CASSSPGKSYEQYF. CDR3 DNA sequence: TGTGCCAGCAGTTCCCCAGGGAAATCCTACGAGCAGTACTTC.

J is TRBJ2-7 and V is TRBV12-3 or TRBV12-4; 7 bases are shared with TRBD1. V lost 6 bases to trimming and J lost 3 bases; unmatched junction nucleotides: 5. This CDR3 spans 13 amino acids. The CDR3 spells CASRRGPLYEQYF. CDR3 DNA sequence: TGTGCCAGCAGAAGGGGGCCGCTCTACGAGCAGTACTTC.

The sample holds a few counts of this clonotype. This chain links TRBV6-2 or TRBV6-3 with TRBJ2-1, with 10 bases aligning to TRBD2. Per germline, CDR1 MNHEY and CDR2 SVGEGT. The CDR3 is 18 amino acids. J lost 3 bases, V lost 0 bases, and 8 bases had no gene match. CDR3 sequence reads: CASSYSWATSGNYNEQFF. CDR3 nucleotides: TGTGCCAGCAGTTACTCTTGGGCTACTAGCGGGAACTACAATGAGCAGTTCTTC.

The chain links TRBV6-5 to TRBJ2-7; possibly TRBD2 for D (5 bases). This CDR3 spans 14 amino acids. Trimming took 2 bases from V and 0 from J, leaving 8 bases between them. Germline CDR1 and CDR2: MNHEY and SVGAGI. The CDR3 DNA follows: TGTGCCAGCAGTTACGCAGACTACTCCTACGAGCAGTACTTC. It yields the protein CASSYADYSYEQYF.

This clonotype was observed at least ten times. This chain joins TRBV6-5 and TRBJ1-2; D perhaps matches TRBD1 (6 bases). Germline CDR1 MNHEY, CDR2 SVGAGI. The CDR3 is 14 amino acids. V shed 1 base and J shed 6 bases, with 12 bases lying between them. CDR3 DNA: TGTGCCAGCAGTTACTACGGACAGACGGATGGCTACACCTTC. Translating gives CASSYYGQTDGYTF.

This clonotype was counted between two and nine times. The DNA for the CDR3 is TGTGCCAGCACGATAGCGGATTCTCTCGGGACGCAGTATTTT. Its protein is CASTIADSLGTQYF. The V gene is TRBV12-3 or TRBV12-4, the J gene TRBJ2-3; D might be TRBD2 (6 bases). V lost 7 bases and J 9 bases, leaving 20 bases between the germline ends. CDR3 size: 14 residues.

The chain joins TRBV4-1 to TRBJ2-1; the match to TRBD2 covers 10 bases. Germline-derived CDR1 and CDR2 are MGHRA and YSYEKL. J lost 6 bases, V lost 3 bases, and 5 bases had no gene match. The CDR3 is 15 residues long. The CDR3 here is CASSHPGLAANEQFF. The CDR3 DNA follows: TGCGCCAGCAGCCATCCCGGACTAGCGGCCAATGAGCAGTTCTTC.

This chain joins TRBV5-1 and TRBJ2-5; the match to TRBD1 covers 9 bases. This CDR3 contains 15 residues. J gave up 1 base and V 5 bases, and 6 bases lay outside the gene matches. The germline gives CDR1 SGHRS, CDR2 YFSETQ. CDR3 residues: CASRPGQGPQETQYF. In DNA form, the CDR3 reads TGCGCCAGCAGGCCTGGACAGGGGCCCCAAGAGACCCAGTACTTC.

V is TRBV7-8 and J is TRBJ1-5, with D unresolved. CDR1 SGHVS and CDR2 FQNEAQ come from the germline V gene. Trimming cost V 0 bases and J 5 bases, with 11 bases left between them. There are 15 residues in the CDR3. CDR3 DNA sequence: TGTGCCAGCAGCTTAGCGAGGGTAGAGGATCAGCCCCAGCATTTT. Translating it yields CASSLARVEDQPQHF.